One T cell receptor (beta chain) is described in this entry. Its antigen is as yet unknown. The data belong to a study of cytomegalovirus exposure and HLA in healthy donors. Study outcomes and limitations: Immune exposure data for these donors was limited to CMV serostatus. Later analysis associated a missense DCLRE1C variant with TCR beta V- and J-gene trimming.

Germline CDR1 is SGDLS and CDR2 is YYNGEE. Trimming took off 0 bases at V and 5 bases at J, with 10 bases between the two ends. This CDR3 spans 14 amino acids. Both 60 Vbeta primers and 13 Jbeta primers went into the PCR. Some clones are missing from TCRdb's copy, which holds only in-frame ones; the method was immunoSEQ multiplex PCR. The sample gives around 97,000 clones, 9.4% of which show up once; about 4.7% is in the top ten. The source material was PBMCs. This TCR came from a middle-aged man in good health and CMV-seropositive. This sequence joins TRBV9 and TRBJ2-3; D is perhaps TRBD2 (5 bases). The CDR3 DNA follows: TGTGCCAGCAGCGTAGCTACTCGGGGAGATACGCAGTATTTT. Translation gives CASSVATRGDTQYF.